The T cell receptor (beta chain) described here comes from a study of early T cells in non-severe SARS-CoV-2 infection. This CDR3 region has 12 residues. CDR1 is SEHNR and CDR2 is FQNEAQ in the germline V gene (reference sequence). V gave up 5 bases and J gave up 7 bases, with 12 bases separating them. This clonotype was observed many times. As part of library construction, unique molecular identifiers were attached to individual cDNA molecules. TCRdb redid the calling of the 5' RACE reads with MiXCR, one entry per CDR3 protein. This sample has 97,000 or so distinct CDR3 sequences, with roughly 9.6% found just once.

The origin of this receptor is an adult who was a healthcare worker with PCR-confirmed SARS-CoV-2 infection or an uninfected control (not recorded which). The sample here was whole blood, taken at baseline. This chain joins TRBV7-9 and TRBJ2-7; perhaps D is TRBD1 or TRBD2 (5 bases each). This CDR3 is CASSLGRKEQYF. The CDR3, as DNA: TGTGCCAGCAGCCTGGGACGGAAGGAGCAGTACTTC.